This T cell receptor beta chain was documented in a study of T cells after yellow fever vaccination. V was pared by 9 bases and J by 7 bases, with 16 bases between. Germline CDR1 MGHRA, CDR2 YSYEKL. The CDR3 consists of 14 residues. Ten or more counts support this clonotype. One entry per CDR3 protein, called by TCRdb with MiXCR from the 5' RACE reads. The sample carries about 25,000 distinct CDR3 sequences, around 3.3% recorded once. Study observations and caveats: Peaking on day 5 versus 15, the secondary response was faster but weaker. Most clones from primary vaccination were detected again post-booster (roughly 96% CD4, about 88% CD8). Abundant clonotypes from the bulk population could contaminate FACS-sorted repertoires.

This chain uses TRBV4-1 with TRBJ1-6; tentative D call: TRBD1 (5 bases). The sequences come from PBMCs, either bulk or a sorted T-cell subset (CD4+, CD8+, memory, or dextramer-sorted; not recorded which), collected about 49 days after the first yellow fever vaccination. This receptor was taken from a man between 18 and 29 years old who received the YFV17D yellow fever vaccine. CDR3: CASRDSGFNSPLHF. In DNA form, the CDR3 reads TGCGCCAGTCGAGACAGCGGGTTCAATTCACCCCTCCACTTT.